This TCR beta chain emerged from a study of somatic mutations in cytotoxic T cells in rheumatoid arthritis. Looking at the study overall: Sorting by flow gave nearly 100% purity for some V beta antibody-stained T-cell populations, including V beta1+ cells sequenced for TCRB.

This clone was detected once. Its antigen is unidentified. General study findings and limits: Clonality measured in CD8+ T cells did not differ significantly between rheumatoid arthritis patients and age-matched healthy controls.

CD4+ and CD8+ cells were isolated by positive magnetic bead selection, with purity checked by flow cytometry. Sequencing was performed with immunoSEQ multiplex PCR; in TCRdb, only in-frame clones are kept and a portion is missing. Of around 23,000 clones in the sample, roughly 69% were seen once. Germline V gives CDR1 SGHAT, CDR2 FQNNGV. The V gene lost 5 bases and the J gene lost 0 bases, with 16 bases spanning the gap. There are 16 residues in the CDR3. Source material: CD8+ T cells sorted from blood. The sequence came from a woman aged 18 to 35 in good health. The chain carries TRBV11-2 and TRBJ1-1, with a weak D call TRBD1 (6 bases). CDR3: CASSPDGGLLNTEAFF. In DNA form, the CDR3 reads TGTGCCAGCAGCCCAGACGGGGGCCTATTGAACACTGAAGCTTTCTTT.